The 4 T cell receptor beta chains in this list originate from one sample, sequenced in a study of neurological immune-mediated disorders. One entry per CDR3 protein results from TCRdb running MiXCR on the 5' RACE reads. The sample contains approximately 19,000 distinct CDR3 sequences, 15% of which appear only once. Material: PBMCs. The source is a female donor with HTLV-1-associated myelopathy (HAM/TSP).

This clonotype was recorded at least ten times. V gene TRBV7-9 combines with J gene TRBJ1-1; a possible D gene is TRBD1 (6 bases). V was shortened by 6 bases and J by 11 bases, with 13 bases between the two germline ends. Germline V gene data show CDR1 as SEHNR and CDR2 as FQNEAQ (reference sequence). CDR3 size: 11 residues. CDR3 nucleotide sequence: TGTGCCAGCAGATCTACCCAGGGGGCTTTCTTT. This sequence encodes CASRSTQGAFF.

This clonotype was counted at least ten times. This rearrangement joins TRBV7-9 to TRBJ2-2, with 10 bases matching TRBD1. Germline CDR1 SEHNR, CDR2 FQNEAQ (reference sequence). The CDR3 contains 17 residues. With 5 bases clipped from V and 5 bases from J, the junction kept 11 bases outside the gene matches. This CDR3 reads CASSAHDRGLFTGELFF. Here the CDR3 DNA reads TGTGCCAGCAGCGCTCACGACAGGGGGCTTTTTACCGGGGAGCTGTTTTTT. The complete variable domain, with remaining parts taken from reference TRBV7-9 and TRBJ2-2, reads DTGVSQNPRHKITKRGQNVTFRCDPISEHNRLYWYRQTLGQGPEFLTYFQNEAQLEKSRLLSDRFSAERPKGSFSTLEIQRTEQGDSAMYLCASSAHDRGLFTGELFFGEGSRLTVL.

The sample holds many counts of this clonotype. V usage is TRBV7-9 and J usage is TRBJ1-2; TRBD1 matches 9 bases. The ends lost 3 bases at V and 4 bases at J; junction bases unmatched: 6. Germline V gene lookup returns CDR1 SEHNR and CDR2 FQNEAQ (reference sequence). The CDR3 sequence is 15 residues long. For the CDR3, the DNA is TGTGCCAGCAGCTTTGGACAGGGGAGCAGCTATGGCTACACCTTC. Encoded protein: CASSFGQGSSYGYTF.

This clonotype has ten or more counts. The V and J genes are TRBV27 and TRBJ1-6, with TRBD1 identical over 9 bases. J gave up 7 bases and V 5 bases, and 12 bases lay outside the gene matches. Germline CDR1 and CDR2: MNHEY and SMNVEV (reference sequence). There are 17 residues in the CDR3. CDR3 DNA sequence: TGTGCCAGCAGTCCGAAACCCCCGACAGGGGGAAATTCACCCCTCCACTTT. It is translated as CASSPKPPTGGNSPLHF.